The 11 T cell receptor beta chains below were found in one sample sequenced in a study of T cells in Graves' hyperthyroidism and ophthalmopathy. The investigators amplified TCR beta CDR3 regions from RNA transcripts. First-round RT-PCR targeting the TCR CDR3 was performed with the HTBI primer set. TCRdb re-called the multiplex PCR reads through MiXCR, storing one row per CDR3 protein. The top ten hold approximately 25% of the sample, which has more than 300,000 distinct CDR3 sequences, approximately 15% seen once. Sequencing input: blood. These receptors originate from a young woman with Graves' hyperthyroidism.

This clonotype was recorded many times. The CDR3 reads CACTSVTEAFF. The CDR3 DNA sequence: TGTGCCTGCACGTCCGTTACTGAAGCTTTCTTT. This chain uses TRBV30 with TRBJ1-1; D unclear. The CDR3 totals 11 residues. Trimming removed 6 bases at V and 5 bases at J, with 10 bases between. Per germline, CDR1 GTSNPN and CDR2 SVGIG (reference sequence).

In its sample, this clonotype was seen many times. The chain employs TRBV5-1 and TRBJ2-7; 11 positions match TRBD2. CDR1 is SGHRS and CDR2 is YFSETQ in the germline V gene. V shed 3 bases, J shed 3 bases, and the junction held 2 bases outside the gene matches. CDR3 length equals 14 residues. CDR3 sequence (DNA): TGCGCCAGCAGCTCCGGGACTAGCGGCTACGAGCAGTACTTC. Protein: CASSSGTSGYEQYF.

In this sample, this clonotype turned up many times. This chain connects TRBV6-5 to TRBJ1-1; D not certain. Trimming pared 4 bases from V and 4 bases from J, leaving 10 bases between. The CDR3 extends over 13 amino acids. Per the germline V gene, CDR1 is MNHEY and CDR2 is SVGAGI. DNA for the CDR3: TGTGCCAGCAGTTTCCAATCAGGCACTGAAGCTTTCTTT. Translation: CASSFQSGTEAFF.

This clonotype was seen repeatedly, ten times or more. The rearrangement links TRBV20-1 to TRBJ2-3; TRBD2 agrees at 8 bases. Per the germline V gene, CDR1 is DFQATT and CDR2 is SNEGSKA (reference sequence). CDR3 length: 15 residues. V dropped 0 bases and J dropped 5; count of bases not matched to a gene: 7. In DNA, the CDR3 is TGCAGTGCTAGAGACCCGGGAGGGCCGGGAGATACGCAGTATTTT. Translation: CSARDPGGPGDTQYF.

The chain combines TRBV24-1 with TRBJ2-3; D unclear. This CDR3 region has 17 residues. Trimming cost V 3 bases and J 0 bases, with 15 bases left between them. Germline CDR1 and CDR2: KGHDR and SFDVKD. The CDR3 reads CATSDRDGRTSTDTQYF. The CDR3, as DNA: TGTGCCACCAGTGATCGAGATGGACGTACGAGCACAGATACGCAGTATTTT.

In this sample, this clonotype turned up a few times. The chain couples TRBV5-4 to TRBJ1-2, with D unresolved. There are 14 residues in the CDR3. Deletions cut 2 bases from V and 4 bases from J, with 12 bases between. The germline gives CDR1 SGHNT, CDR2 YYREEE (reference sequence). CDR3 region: CASSFDQVPYGYTF. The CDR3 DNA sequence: TGTGCCAGCAGCTTCGACCAGGTTCCCTATGGCTACACCTTC.

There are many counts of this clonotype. CDR3 residues: CASRASSGSGGYTF. CDR3 in DNA: TGTGCCAGCAGAGCATCCTCCGGTTCGGGGGGCTACACCTTC. The chain carries TRBV7-2 and TRBJ1-2; D not certain. The germline V gene has CDR1 SGHTA and CDR2 FQGNSA. V lost 6 bases, J lost 8 bases, and 19 bases lay in between. The CDR3 length is 14 residues.

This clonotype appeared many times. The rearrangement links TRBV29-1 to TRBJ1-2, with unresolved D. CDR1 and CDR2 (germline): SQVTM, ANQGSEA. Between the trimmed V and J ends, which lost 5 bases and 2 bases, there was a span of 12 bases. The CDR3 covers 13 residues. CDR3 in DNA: TGCAGCGTTCCGGACCTGGGGAACTATGGCTACACCTTC. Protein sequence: CSVPDLGNYGYTF.

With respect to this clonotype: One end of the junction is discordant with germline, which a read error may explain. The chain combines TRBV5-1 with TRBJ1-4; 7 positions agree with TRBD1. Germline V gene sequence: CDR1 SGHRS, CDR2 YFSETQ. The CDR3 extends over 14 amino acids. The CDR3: CTSSPGQAIGKLFF. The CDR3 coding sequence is TGCACCAGCAGCCCCGGACAGGCGATCGGAAAACTGTTTTTT.

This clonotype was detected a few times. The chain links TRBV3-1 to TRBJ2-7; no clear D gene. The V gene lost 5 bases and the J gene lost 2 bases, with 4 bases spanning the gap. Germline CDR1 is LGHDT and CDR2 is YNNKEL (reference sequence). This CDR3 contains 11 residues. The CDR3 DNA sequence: TGTGCCAGCAGCAATGCCTACGAGCAGTACTTC. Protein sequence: CASSNAYEQYF.

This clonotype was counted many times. The CDR3 nucleotides read TGTGCCACCTCACCCGGGGACGGATATCAGCCCCAGCATTTT. Protein sequence: CATSPGDGYQPQHF. The V and J genes are TRBV6-1 and TRBJ1-5, with TRBD1 as a possible D gene (5 bases). CDR3 length equals 14 residues. The germline CDR1 and CDR2 sequences are MNHNS and SASEGT. The V gene lost 10 bases and the J gene lost 5 bases, with 18 bases spanning the gap.